One and the same sample provided the 27 T cell receptor beta chains below, sequenced in a study of neurological immune-mediated disorders. As for time point: longitudinal time-point 1 (baseline). TCRdb reprocessed the 5' RACE reads via MiXCR and lists one record per CDR3 protein. The top ten clones hold around 7.7% of a sample with tens of thousands of distinct CDR3 sequences, 3% to 3.5% of them seen once. Sequences were obtained from PBMCs. These receptors came from a woman aged 55-70 years with multiple sclerosis.

This clonotype came up many times. The chain carries TRBV29-1 and TRBJ2-1; 10 bases align to TRBD2. Germline V CDR1 and CDR2: SQVTM, ANQGSEA. V gave up 4 bases and J gave up 9 bases; unmatched junction bases: 9. The CDR3 is 14 residues long. As DNA, the CDR3 is TGCAGCGTTGCGGTCCTAGCGGGGGATTTTGAGCAGTTCTTC. Translation: CSVAVLAGDFEQFF.

This clonotype has at least ten counts. The rearrangement joins TRBV5-1 to TRBJ2-7; TRBD1 matches 7 bases. Looked up from germline, CDR1 is SGHRS and CDR2 is YFSETQ. Trimming cost V 2 bases and J 1 base; bases outside gene matches: 3. The CDR3 is 14 amino acids. The CDR3 loop reads CASSFGGQSYEQYF. The CDR3 coding sequence is TGCGCCAGCAGCTTTGGGGGACAGTCCTACGAGCAGTACTTC. The complete variable domain, with remaining parts taken from reference TRBV5-1 and TRBJ2-7, reads KAGVTQTPRYLIKTRGQQVTLSCSPISGHRSVSWYQQTPGQGLQFLFEYFSETQRNKGNFPGRFSGRQFSNSRSEMNVSTLELGDSALYLCASSFGGQSYEQYFGPGTRLTVT.

Worth noting for this clonotype: Just one base apart from a much larger clone, this may be a read error. V usage is TRBV11-3 and J usage is TRBJ1-2; tentatively, D is TRBD1 (5 bases). CDR3 length equals 16 residues. Trimming removed 3 bases at V and 3 bases at J, with 17 bases between. The germline CDR1 and CDR2 sequences are SGHNT and YENEEA. The CDR3 is CASSFEGRHVDYGYTF. CDR3 DNA: TGTGCCAGCAGCTTTGAGGGGAGACACGTGGACTATGGCTACACCTTC.

This clonotype was seen repeatedly, ten times or more. The rearrangement joins TRBV10-3 to TRBJ2-2; D may correspond to TRBD1 or TRBD2 (6 bases each). The CDR3 runs 13 residues. Trimming took off 7 bases at V and 6 bases at J, with 12 bases between the two ends. From germline, CDR1 is ENHRY and CDR2 SYGVKD. The CDR3, as DNA: TGTGCCATCACCGGGGGCCGAGCCGGGGAGCTGTTTTTT. Residues: CAITGGRAGELFF.

At least ten counts were recorded for this clonotype. A clone one base away is much larger, so this may be a read error. This chain connects TRBV9 to TRBJ2-4; no firm D call. The germline V gene encodes CDR1 SGDLS and CDR2 YYNGEE. The CDR3 loop spans 12 amino acids. CDR3 amino acids: CASGSAKKIQYF. DNA for the CDR3: TGTGCCAGCGGCTCGGCCAAAAAAATTCAGTACTTC.

There are many counts of this clonotype. The chain carries TRBV14 and TRBJ1-2; unclear D gene. Germline V gives CDR1 SGHDN, CDR2 FVKESK. The CDR3 has 14 residues. Trimming pared 0 bases from V and 4 bases from J, leaving 9 bases between. CDR3 bases: TGTGCCAGCAGCCAAGAAGAGGGCTTCTATGGCTACACCTTC. Protein sequence: CASSQEEGFYGYTF.

Many counts were recorded for this clonotype. This sequence joins TRBV2 and TRBJ1-1, with 9 nucleotides matching TRBD1. CDR3 length: 13 amino acids. With V trimmed by 6 bases and J by 5 bases, 4 bases remained unmatched. CDR1 SNHLY and CDR2 FYNNEI come from the germline V gene. The CDR3 coding sequence is TGTGCCAGCAGGTCACAGGGGGCTACTGAAGCTTTCTTT. This codes for CASRSQGATEAFF. The full variable domain, completed using reference TRBV2 and TRBJ1-1, is EPEVTQTPSHQVTQMGQEVILRCVPISNHLYFYWYRQILGQKVEFLVSFYNNEISEKSEIFDDQFSVERPDGSNFTLKIRSTKLEDSAMYFCASRSQGATEAFFGQGTRLTVV.

This clonotype was seen ten or more times. CDR3 residues: CASQSSTDTQYF. DNA for the CDR3: TGTGCCTCACAGTCTAGCACAGATACGCAGTATTTT. The chain carries TRBV10-3 and TRBJ2-3; no definite D call. The V end lost 11 bases, the J end lost 0 bases, and 9 bases lay between the germline ends. Germline CDR1 ENHRY, CDR2 SYGVKD. The CDR3 runs to 12 residues.

This clonotype was seen repeatedly, ten times or more. The rearrangement links TRBV25-1 to TRBJ1-4; tentative D call: TRBD1 (5 bases). CDR3 length equals 14 residues. CDR1 is MGHDK and CDR2 is SYGVNS in the germline V gene. Trimming pared 7 bases from V and 7 bases from J, leaving 16 bases between. The CDR3 reads CASTKGPQGEKLFF. The CDR3 DNA reads as TGTGCCAGCACAAAAGGACCCCAGGGTGAAAAACTGTTTTTT.

This clonotype was counted ten times or more. This chain joins TRBV10-3 and TRBJ2-3; D tentatively reads TRBD1 or TRBD2 (5 bases each). The germline V gene has CDR1 ENHRY and CDR2 SYGVKD. Trimming stripped 4 bases from V and 2 bases from J, with 16 bases between. CDR3 length: 16 amino acids. CDR3 sequence reads: CAISVGGGHHTDTQYF. The CDR3 coding sequence is TGTGCCATCAGTGTAGGTGGAGGACACCACACAGATACGCAGTATTTT.

This clonotype was seen ten or more times. The rearrangement uses TRBV20-1 and TRBJ2-2, with unresolved D. V was shortened by 0 bases and J by 0 bases, with 11 bases between the two germline ends. CDR3 size: 16 residues. The germline CDR1 and CDR2 sequences are DFQATT and SNEGSKA (reference sequence). The CDR3: CSARDLMTTNTGELFF. CDR3 nucleotides: TGCAGTGCTAGAGATTTGATGACGACGAACACCGGGGAGCTGTTTTTT.

The chain combines TRBV28 with TRBJ2-5; tentative D call: TRBD1 (6 bases). V dropped 8 bases and J dropped 2 bases, with 12 bases sitting between them. Germline assignment: CDR1 MDHEN and CDR2 SYDVKM. CDR3 length equals 13 residues. The CDR3 here is CASLGQSQETQYF. The CDR3 DNA reads as TGTGCCAGCTTAGGACAGTCTCAAGAGACCCAGTACTTC.

This clonotype was observed at least ten times. This chain joins TRBV18 and TRBJ2-7; D unresolved. Trimming removed 2 bases at V and 5 bases at J, with 13 bases between. Germline loops: CDR1 KGHSH, CDR2 LQKENI. The CDR3 spans 14 residues. The CDR3 coding sequence is TGTGCCAGCTCACCAACCGGAAAACCCCACGAGCAGTACTTC. This gives the protein CASSPTGKPHEQYF.

This clonotype was found many times. The chain recombines TRBV10-2 with TRBJ2-3, with 8 nucleotides matching TRBD2. J gave up 6 bases and V 6 bases, and 5 bases lay outside the gene matches. The CDR3 totals 13 residues. Looked up from germline, CDR1 is WSHSY and CDR2 is SAAADI. CDR3 loop: CASRGLVTDTQYF. Here the CDR3 DNA reads TGCGCCAGCAGGGGACTAGTAACCGATACGCAGTATTTT.

This clonotype was recorded at least ten times. This chain uses TRBV18 with TRBJ2-3, with a possible D match to TRBD2 (7 bases). There are 16 residues in the CDR3. V lost 1 base and J 2 bases, leaving 13 bases between the germline ends. Germline V gene lookup returns CDR1 KGHSH and CDR2 LQKENI. The DNA for the CDR3 is TGTGCCAGCTCACCACAGGGGGGGCCCTACACAGATACGCAGTATTTT. This gives the protein CASSPQGGPYTDTQYF.

This clonotype was found a few times. The chain joins TRBV5-1 to TRBJ2-6, with a weak D call TRBD1 (6 bases). Germline CDR1 is SGHRS and CDR2 is YFSETQ. CDR3 length: 17 amino acids. With 5 bases removed from V and 1 base from J, the gap between germline ends came to 16 bases. CDR3 amino acids: CASSSQGHASGANVLTF. In DNA, the CDR3 is TGCGCCAGCAGTTCACAGGGACATGCGTCTGGGGCCAACGTCCTGACTTTC.

This clonotype has more than one count but fewer than ten. This chain uses TRBV7-2 with TRBJ2-7; 9 nucleotides agree with TRBD2. The CDR3 runs to 15 residues. CDR1 is SGHTA, CDR2 FQGNSA, per germline. The V gene end was trimmed by 0 bases and the J gene end by 6 bases; junction bases not matched to a gene: 6. This CDR3 is CASSLASSGVPEQYF. The CDR3 DNA follows: TGTGCCAGCAGCTTAGCGTCTAGCGGGGTTCCCGAGCAGTACTTC.

This clonotype has at least ten counts. J is TRBJ2-1 and V is TRBV27; 9 bases match TRBD2. CDR3 length: 18 residues. CDR1 and CDR2 (germline): MNHEY, SMNVEV (reference sequence). Trimming at V came to 4 bases and at J to 4 bases, leaving 14 bases not matched to a gene. The CDR3 loop is CASSSTKIPGLAYNEQFF. The DNA for the CDR3 is TGTGCCAGCAGTTCTACAAAAATTCCGGGACTAGCTTACAATGAGCAGTTCTTC.

V gene TRBV20-1 combines with J gene TRBJ1-6; 7 bases match TRBD1. The CDR3 has 14 amino acids. The junction had 10 bases not matched to a gene; V was cut back by 6 bases and J by 8 bases. Germline lookup yields CDR1 DFQATT and CDR2 SNEGSKA (reference sequence). The chain's CDR3 is CSADTGESYSPLHF. For the CDR3, the DNA is TGCAGTGCGGACACAGGGGAATCTTATTCACCCCTCCACTTT.

This clonotype has ten or more counts. The chain is built from TRBV7-6 and TRBJ2-4; 10 nucleotides agree with TRBD1. Germline CDR1 reads SGHVS; CDR2 reads FNYEAQ. The CDR3 has 18 amino acids. The V and J ends lost 1 base and 3 bases, in that order; junction bases with no gene match: 9. As DNA, the CDR3 is TGTGCCAGCAGCTTAGAGTTGGACAGGGGGAGCGACAAAAACATTCAGTACTTC. Its protein is CASSLELDRGSDKNIQYF.

This clonotype was seen more than once but under ten times. The gene calls are TRBV10-3 and TRBJ1-5; possible D gene TRBD1, 5 bases. V lost 10 bases, J lost 0 bases, and 16 bases lay in between. Germline V lookup: CDR1 ENHRY, CDR2 SYGVKD. This CDR3 spans 15 amino acids. CDR3 DNA: TGTGCCACTTCAAAAGGGGTTATTAGCAATCAGCCCCAGCATTTT. It translates to CATSKGVISNQPQHF.

This clonotype has ten or more counts. The chain couples TRBV7-2 to TRBJ2-5; D call uncertain. Trimming cost V 0 bases and J 1 base, with 12 bases left between them. CDR3 length: 16 amino acids. Germline assignment: CDR1 SGHTA and CDR2 FQGNSA. This CDR3 reads CASSLAPGPGQETQYF. The DNA of the CDR3 is TGTGCCAGCAGCTTAGCGCCTGGACCAGGCCAAGAGACCCAGTACTTC.

This clonotype was recorded at least ten times. The chain couples TRBV5-1 to TRBJ2-1; unclear D gene. Trimming took off 4 bases at V and 4 bases at J, with 3 bases between the two ends. CDR1 is SGHRS, CDR2 YFSETQ, per germline. This CDR3 is built from 11 residues. Here the CDR3 DNA reads TGCGCCAGCAGCGAATACAATGAGCAGTTCTTC. Amino acids: CASSEYNEQFF.

In this sample, this clonotype turned up many times. The chain couples TRBV7-6 to TRBJ2-1; possible D gene TRBD2, 5 bases. From germline, CDR1 is SGHVS and CDR2 FNYEAQ. This CDR3 is 16 amino acids long. V gave up 2 bases and J gave up 5 bases, with 16 bases separating them. The DNA for the CDR3 is TGTGCCAGCAGCTTAAGGTGGAGCGGAGGAGACAATGAGCAGTTCTTC. Protein sequence: CASSLRWSGGDNEQFF.

This clonotype was recorded many times. The rearrangement links TRBV11-2 to TRBJ2-2; weak D call: TRBD2 (5 bases). The CDR3 has 18 residues. V was shortened by 5 bases and J by 7 bases, with 26 bases between the two germline ends. Germline assignment: CDR1 SGHAT and CDR2 FQNNGV. The CDR3 sequence: CASSVRLPFRTRGGELFF. CDR3 nucleotides: TGTGCCAGCAGCGTTAGACTACCTTTTAGGACCCGAGGCGGGGAGCTGTTTTTT.

This clonotype was counted only a few times. The chain joins TRBV5-1 to TRBJ2-6, with TRBD1 matching over 7 bases. There are 18 residues in the CDR3. Germline CDR1 and CDR2: SGHRS and YFSETQ. The junction had 10 bases not matched to a gene; V was cut back by 1 base and J by 3 bases. The CDR3 coding sequence is TGCGCCAGCAGCTTGTCTTCGGTACAGGGGAGTGGGGCCAACGTCCTGACTTTC. This encodes CASSLSSVQGSGANVLTF.

The sample holds many counts of this clonotype. The chain has TRBV20-1 and TRBJ1-3; weak D call: TRBD1 (6 bases). The CDR3 sequence is 16 residues long. Germline values: CDR1 DFQATT, CDR2 SNEGSKA (reference sequence). V lost 6 bases to trimming and J lost 4 bases, with 22 bases between them. The CDR3: CSAPRGGGFSGNTIYF. The CDR3 DNA reads as TGCAGTGCCCCACGGGGAGGGGGGTTCTCGGGAAACACCATATATTTT.